This TCR beta chain was recovered during a study of TIL therapy for anti-PD-1-resistant metastatic lung cancer. This sample's time point: pre-treatment sample, taken before nivolumab and TIL therapy. The libraries were made with immunoSEQ v3. The method was immunoSEQ multiplex PCR; TCRdb's version includes in-frame clones alone and lacks a portion of them. The sample comprises about 60,000 clones, 69% of which are singletons, and around 6.6% rests with the top ten. The CDR3 is 15 amino acids. The V segment lost 3 bases and the J segment 4 bases; nucleotides outside the gene matches: 6. Per germline, CDR1 SNHLY and CDR2 FYNNEI.

The sequencing used blood, collected at baseline. The clonotype comes from a person between 25 and 79 years old with non-small cell lung cancer. This chain joins TRBV2 and TRBJ1-5, with 7 bases identical to TRBD1. CDR3 DNA: TGTGCCAGCAGTGATACGGGACAGATTAATCAGCCCCAGCATTTT. Its translation: CASSDTGQINQPQHF.